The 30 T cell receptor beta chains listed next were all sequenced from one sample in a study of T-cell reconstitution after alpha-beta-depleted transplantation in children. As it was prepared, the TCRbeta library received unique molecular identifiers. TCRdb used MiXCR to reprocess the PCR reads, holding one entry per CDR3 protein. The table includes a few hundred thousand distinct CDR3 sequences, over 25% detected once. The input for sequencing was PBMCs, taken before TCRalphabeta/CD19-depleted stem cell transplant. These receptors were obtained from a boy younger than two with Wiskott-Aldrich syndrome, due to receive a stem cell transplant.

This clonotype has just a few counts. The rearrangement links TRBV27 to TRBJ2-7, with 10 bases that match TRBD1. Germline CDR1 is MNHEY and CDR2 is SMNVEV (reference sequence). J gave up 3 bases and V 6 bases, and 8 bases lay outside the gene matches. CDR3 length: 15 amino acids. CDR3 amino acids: CASSPRDRGIYEQYF. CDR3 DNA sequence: TGTGCCAGCAGCCCCCGGGACAGGGGTATCTACGAGCAGTACTTC.

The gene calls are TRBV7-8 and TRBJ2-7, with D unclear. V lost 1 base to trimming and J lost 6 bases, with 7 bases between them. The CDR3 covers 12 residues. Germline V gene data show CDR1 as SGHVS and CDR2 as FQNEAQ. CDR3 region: CASSLVPPEQYF. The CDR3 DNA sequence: TGTGCCAGCAGCTTAGTTCCTCCCGAGCAGTACTTC.

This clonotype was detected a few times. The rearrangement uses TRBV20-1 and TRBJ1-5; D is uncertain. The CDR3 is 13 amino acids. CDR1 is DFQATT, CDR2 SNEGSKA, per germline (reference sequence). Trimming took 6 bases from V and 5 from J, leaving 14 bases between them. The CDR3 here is CSAGEGLHQPQHF. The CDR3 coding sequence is TGCAGTGCCGGAGAGGGCCTTCATCAGCCCCAGCATTTT.

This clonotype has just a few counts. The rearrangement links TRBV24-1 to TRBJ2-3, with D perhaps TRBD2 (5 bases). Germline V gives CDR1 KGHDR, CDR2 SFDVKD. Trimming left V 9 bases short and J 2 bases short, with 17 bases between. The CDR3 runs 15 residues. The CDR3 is CATARGSGTTDTQYF. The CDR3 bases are TGTGCCACCGCGCGTGGCAGCGGTACCACAGATACGCAGTATTTT.

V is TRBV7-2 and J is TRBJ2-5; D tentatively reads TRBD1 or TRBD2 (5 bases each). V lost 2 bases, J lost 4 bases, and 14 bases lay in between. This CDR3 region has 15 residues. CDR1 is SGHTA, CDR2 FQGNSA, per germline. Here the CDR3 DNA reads TGTGCCAGCAGCTTAAGGTCGAGGGGCGCAGAGACCCAGTACTTC. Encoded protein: CASSLRSRGAETQYF. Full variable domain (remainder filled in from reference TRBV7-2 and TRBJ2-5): GAGVSQSPSNKVTEKGKDVELRCDPISGHTALYWYRQSLGQGLEFLIYFQGNSAPDKSGLPSDRFSAERTGGSVSTLTIQRTQQEDSAVYLCASSLRSRGAETQYFGPGTRLLVL.

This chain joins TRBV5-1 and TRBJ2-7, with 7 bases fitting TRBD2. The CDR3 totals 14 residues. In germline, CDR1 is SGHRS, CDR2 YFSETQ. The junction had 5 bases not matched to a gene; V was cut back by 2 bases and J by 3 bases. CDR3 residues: CASSFDQRDYEQYF. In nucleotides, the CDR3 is TGCGCCAGCAGCTTCGATCAGCGGGACTACGAGCAGTACTTC. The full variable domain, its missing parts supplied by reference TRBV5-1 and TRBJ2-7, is KAGVTQTPRYLIKTRGQQVTLSCSPISGHRSVSWYQQTPGQGLQFLFEYFSETQRNKGNFPGRFSGRQFSNSRSEMNVSTLELGDSALYLCASSFDQRDYEQYFGPGTRLTVT.

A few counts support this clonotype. The CDR3 nucleotides read TGTGCCAGCAGCACCCTGACAGGGAACTATGGCTACACCTTC. Translating it yields CASSTLTGNYGYTF. The J gene is TRBJ1-2, the V gene TRBV7-2, with TRBD1 matching 7 bases. Per germline, CDR1 SGHTA and CDR2 FQGNSA. The CDR3 consists of 14 residues. Trimming took 5 bases from V and 2 from J; bases not matched to a gene: 5.

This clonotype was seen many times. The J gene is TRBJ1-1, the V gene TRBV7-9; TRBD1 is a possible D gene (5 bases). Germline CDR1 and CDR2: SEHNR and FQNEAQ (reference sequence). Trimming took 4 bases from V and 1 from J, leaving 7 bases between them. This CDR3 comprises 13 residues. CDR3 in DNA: TGTGCCAGCAGCTCCGGGGGGAACACTGAAGCTTTCTTT. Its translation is CASSSGGNTEAFF.

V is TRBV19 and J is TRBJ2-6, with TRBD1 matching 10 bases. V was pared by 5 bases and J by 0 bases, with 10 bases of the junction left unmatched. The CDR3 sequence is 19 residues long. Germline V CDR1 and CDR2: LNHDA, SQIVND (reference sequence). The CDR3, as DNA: TGTGCCAGTAGTCCAAGGACAGGGGGTCCCTACTCTGGGGCCAACGTCCTGACTTTC. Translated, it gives CASSPRTGGPYSGANVLTF. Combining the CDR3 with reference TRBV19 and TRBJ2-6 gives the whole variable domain DGGITQSPKYLFRKEGQNVTLSCEQNLNHDAMYWYRQDPGQGLRLIYYSQIVNDFQKGDIAEGYSVSREKKESFPLTVTSAQKNPTAFYLCASSPRTGGPYSGANVLTFGAGSRLTVL.

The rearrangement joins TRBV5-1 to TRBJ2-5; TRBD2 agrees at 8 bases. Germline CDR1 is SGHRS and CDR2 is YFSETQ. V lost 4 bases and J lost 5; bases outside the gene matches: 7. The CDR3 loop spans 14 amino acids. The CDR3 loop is CASSRAGVVETQYF. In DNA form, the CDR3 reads TGCGCCAGCAGCCGAGCGGGAGTCGTGGAGACCCAGTACTTC.

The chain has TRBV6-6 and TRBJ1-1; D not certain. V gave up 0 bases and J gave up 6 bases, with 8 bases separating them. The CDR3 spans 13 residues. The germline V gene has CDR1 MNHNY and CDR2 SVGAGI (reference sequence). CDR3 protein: CASSYSWEAEAFF. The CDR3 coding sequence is TGTGCCAGCAGTTACTCGTGGGAGGCTGAAGCTTTCTTT.

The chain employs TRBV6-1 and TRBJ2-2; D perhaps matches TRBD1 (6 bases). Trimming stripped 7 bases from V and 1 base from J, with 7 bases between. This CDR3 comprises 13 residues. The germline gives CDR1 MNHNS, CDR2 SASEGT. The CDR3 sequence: CASKGGNTGELFF. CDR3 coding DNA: TGTGCCAGCAAAGGGGGGAACACCGGGGAGCTGTTTTTT.

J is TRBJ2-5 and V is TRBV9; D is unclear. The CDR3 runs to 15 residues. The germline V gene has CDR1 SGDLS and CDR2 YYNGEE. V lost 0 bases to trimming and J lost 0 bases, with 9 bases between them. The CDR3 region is CASSVAGRYQETQYF. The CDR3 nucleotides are TGTGCCAGCAGCGTAGCCGGTCGGTACCAAGAGACCCAGTACTTC. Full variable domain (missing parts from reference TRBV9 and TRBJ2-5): DSGVTQTPKHLITATGQRVTLRCSPRSGDLSVYWYQQSLDQGLQFLIQYYNGEERAKGNILERFSAQQFPDLHSELNLSSLELGDSALYFCASSVAGRYQETQYFGPGTRLLVL.

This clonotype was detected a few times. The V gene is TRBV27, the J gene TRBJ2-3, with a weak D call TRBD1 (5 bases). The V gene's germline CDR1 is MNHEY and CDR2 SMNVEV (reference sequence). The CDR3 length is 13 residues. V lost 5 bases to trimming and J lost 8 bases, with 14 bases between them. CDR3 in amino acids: CASSPLTGGTQYF. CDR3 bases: TGTGCCAGCAGTCCGCTTACAGGTGGTACGCAGTATTTT.

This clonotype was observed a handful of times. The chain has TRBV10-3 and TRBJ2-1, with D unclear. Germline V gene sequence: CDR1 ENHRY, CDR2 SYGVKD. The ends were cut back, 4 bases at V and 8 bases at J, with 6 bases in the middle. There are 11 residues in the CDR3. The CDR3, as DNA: TGTGCCATCAGTGGGTTGGATGAGCAGTTCTTC. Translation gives CAISGLDEQFF.

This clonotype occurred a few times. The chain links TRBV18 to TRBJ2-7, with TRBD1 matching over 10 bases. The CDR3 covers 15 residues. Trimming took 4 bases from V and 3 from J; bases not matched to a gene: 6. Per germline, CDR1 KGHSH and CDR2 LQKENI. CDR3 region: CASSRTGTGVYEQYF. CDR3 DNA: TGTGCCAGCTCACGGACCGGGACAGGGGTCTACGAGCAGTACTTC.

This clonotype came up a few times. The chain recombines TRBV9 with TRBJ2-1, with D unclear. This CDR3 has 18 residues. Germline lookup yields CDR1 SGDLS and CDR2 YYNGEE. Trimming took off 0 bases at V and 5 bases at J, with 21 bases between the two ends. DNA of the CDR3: TGTGCCAGCAGCGTAGCCACCACCACCCGGGCTCAACACAATGAGCAGTTCTTC. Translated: CASSVATTTRAQHNEQFF. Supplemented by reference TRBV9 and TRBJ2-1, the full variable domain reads DSGVTQTPKHLITATGQRVTLRCSPRSGDLSVYWYQQSLDQGLQFLIQYYNGEERAKGNILERFSAQQFPDLHSELNLSSLELGDSALYFCASSVATTTRAQHNEQFFGPGTRLTVL.

The CDR3: CSALRDRGHQPQHF. The CDR3 DNA is TGCAGTGCTCTCCGGGACAGGGGCCATCAGCCCCAGCATTTT. The chain combines TRBV20-1 with TRBJ1-5, with TRBD1 matching 10 bases. V gave up 5 bases and J gave up 5 bases; unmatched junction bases: 6. CDR1 and CDR2 (germline): DFQATT, SNEGSKA (reference sequence). The CDR3 sequence is 14 residues long.

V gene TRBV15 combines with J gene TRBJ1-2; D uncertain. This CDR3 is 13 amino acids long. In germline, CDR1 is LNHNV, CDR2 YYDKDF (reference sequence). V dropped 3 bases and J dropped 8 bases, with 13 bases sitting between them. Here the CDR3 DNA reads TGTGCCACCAGCAGCGGGCTATATAGGGGCTACACCTTC. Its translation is CATSSGLYRGYTF.

The CDR3 region is CASSSGLGGATDTQYF. CDR3 sequence (DNA): TGCGCCAGCAGCTCGGGACTAGGTGGAGCGACAGATACGCAGTATTTT. The chain uses TRBV5-1 and TRBJ2-3; 8 bases are shared with TRBD2. The CDR3 is made up of 16 amino acids. The V gene end was trimmed by 3 bases and the J gene end by 3 bases; junction bases not matched to a gene: 9. Germline CDR1 reads SGHRS; CDR2 reads YFSETQ.

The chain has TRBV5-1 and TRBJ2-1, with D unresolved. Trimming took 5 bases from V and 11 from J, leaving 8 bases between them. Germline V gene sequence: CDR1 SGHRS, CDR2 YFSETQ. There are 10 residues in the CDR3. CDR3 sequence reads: CASRGIQQFF. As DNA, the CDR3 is TGCGCCAGCAGAGGTATACAGCAGTTCTTC.

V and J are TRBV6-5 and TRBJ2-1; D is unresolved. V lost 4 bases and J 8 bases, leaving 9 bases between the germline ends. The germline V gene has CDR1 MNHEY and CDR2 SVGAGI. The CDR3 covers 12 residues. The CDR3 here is CASSSNSHEQFF. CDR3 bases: TGTGCCAGCAGTTCCAACAGCCATGAGCAGTTCTTC.

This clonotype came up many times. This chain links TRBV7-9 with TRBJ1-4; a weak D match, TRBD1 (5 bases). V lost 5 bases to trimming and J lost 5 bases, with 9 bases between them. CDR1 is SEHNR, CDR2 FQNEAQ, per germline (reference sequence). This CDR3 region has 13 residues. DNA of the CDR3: TGTGCCAGCAGCATTCGGGACAATGAAAAACTGTTTTTT. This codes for CASSIRDNEKLFF.

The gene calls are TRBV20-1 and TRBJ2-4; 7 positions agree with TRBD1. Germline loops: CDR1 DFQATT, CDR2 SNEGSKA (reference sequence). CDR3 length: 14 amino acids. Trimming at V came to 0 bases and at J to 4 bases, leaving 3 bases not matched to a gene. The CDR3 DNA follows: TGCAGTGCTAGAGATCTGGGACAGAAAAACATTCAGTACTTC. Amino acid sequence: CSARDLGQKNIQYF.

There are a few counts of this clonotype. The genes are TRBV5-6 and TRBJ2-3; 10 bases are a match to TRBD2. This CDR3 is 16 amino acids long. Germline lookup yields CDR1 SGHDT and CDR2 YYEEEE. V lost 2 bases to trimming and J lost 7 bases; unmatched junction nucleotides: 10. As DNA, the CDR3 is TGTGCCAGCAGCTTACCGAGCGGGAGGGCCGGGAATACGCAGTATTTT. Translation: CASSLPSGRAGNTQYF.

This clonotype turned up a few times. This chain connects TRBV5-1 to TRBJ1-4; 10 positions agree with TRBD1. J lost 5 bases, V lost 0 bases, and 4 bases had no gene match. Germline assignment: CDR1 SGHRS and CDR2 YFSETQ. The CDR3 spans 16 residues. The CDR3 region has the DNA TGCGCCAGCAGCTTGGCCCGGACAGGGGGAAATGAAAAACTGTTTTTT. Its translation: CASSLARTGGNEKLFF.

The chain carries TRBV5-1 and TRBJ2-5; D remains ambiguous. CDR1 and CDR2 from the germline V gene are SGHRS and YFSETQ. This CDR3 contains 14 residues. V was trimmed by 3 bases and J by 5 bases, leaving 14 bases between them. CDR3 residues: CASSSSTLGETQYF. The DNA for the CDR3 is TGCGCCAGCAGCTCGTCGACTCTGGGGGAGACCCAGTACTTC.

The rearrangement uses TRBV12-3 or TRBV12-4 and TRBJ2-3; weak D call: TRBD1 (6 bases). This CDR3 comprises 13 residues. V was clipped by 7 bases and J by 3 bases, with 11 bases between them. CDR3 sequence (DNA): TGTGCCAGCAAACTAGGACAGACAGATACGCAGTATTTT. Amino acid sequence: CASKLGQTDTQYF.

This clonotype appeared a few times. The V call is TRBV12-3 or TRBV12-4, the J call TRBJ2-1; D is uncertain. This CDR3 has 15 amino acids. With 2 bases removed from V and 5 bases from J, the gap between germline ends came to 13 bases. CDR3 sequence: CASSLMSMGNNEQFF. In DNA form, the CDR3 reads TGTGCCAGCAGTTTAATGAGCATGGGCAACAATGAGCAGTTCTTC.

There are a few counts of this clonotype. The CDR3 loop is CASSLGTRDNEQFF. The CDR3 coding sequence is TGCGCCAGCAGCTTGGGGACTAGAGACAATGAGCAGTTCTTC. The chain is built from TRBV5-1 and TRBJ2-1, with 7 bases that match TRBD2. J lost 5 bases, V lost 0 bases, and 2 bases had no gene match. The germline V gene has CDR1 SGHRS and CDR2 YFSETQ. The length of the CDR3 is 14 residues.